The subject of this entry is one T cell receptor beta chain. Method: immunoSEQ multiplex PCR; TCRdb's copy keeps in-frame clones and lacks some. The sample contains under 150,000 clones, 85% to 90% of which appear only once. The source of the sample is a study of control samples from healthy donors and cancer patients. The V segment lost 4 bases and the J segment 5 bases; nucleotides outside the gene matches: 14. There are 17 residues in the CDR3. From germline, CDR1 is SGHRS and CDR2 YFSETQ. The chain uses TRBV5-1 and TRBJ2-5, with TRBD1 matching 10 bases. The receptor was derived from a woman in her forties or fifties with colorectal cancer. The sequencing input was PBMCs. The CDR3 is CASSTTGGLGLWETQYF. As DNA, the CDR3 is TGCGCCAGCAGCACGACAGGGGGCTTGGGGTTGTGGGAGACCCAGTACTTC.